The source of this TCR beta chain is a study of PD-1 blockade in classical Hodgkin lymphoma. This clone was seen only once. What it recognizes is unknown. The same CDR3 arises from other DNA sequences in this sample as well. The study, taken as a whole, reports: What drove the repertoire differences, possibly disease activity or prior therapy, has not been defined. Newly diagnosed patients were reported to start with lower TCR diversity than healthy donors.

Each patient experienced a relapse that followed autologous stem cell transplantation, and brentuximab vedotin exposure varied. Repertoires were generated with immunoSEQ multiplex PCR, while TCRdb's copy carries only in-frame clones and drops some. The data hold 30,000 to 35,000 clones, with 82% observed a single time. The material was peripheral blood mononuclear cells (PBMCs), obtained at baseline. This sequence originates from a human donor with classical Hodgkin lymphoma.

CDR3 DNA: TGTGCCAGCTCACCAGAGGGCCAAGAGACCCAGTACTTC. Its translation is CASSPEGQETQYF. The chain recombines TRBV18 with TRBJ2-5; D is perhaps TRBD2 (5 bases). Trimming removed 2 bases from V and 1 base from J, with 5 bases in between. CDR1 and CDR2 from the germline V gene are KGHSH and LQKENI. The CDR3 is 13 amino acids.